This is a list of T cell receptor beta chains from one sample in a study of radiation and T cells in renal cell carcinoma. The assay was immunoSEQ multiplex PCR, and TCRdb's table has in-frame clones only and misses some. The sample holds about 34,000 clones; roughly 80% are singletons and the top ten take 30% to 35%. The source material was blood, sampled from a patient whose treatment included radiotherapy and nephrectomy. These receptor sequences come from a man between 60 and 75 years old with renal cell carcinoma. CDR3s include the opening cysteine and the closing phenylalanine or tryptophan. D genes are given only for firm matches. Rows may omit the clone size; those that give it use once, few, many or a size class.

v_gene	abundance	d_gene	len	j_gene	CDR3aa	CDR3nt
TRBV18	NA	NA	13	TRBJ1-4	CASSPPSNEKLFF	TGTGCCAGCTCACCACCCTCAAATGAAAAACTGTTTTTT
TRBV11-2	few	TRBD1	12	TRBJ1-5	CASRQGGEPQHF	TGTGCCAGCAGGCAGGGGGGTGAGCCCCAGCATTTT
TRBV7-9	NA	NA	12	TRBJ1-1	CASSRRGFEAFF	TGTGCCAGCAGCCGGAGGGGGTTTGAAGCTTTCTTT
TRBV7-2	NA	NA	11	TRBJ1-2	CASSRDYGYTF	TGTGCCAGCAGCCGGGACTATGGCTACACCTTC
TRBV9	NA	TRBD2	14	TRBJ2-7	CASSAGLAGDEQYF	TGTGCCAGCAGCGCGGGACTAGCGGGAGACGAGCAGTACTTC
TRBV15	NA	NA	16	TRBJ2-5	CATSRGGQGIRETQYF	TGTGCCACCAGCAGAGGTGGGCAGGGGATACGGGAGACCCAGTACTTC
TRBV11-2	NA	NA	14	TRBJ2-7	CASSLIPTGYEQYF	TGTGCCAGCAGCTTGATCCCCACCGGCTACGAGCAGTACTTC
TRBV11-2	once	TRBD1	15	TRBJ1-2	CASSPRQGINYGYTF	TGTGCCAGCAGCCCCCGACAGGGTATCAACTATGGCTACACCTTC
TRBV15	NA	TRBD2	15	TRBJ2-1	CATTFERDFWNEQFF	TGTGCCACCACCTTTGAGCGGGATTTTTGGAATGAGCAGTTCTTC
TRBV7-9	NA	TRBD2	16	TRBJ2-3	CASSPGTSASTDTQYF	TGTGCCAGCAGCCCAGGGACTAGCGCTAGCACAGATACGCAGTATTTT
TRBV7-2	NA	NA	16	TRBJ2-4	CASSPLPGRGKNIQYF	TGTGCCAGCAGCCCCCTCCCGGGTCGTGGCAAAAACATTCAGTACTTC
TRBV6-5	few	TRBD2	14	TRBJ2-7	CASSATSGDYEQYF	TGTGCCAGCAGTGCAACTAGCGGGGACTACGAGCAGTACTTC
TRBV2	once	NA	17	TRBJ2-7	CASSAGPGRRGSGEQYF	TGTGCCAGCAGTGCGGGTCCGGGGAGGAGAGGTAGTGGCGAGCAGTACTTC
TRBV6-5	NA	NA	14	TRBJ2-7	CASSYDRFSYEQYF	TGTGCCAGCAGTTATGACAGGTTTTCCTACGAGCAGTACTTC
TRBV5-8	NA	TRBD1	14	TRBJ2-7	CASSFGTATQEQYF	TGTGCCAGCAGCTTCGGGACAGCGACGCAGGAGCAGTACTTC
TRBV30	NA	NA	15	TRBJ2-7	CAWSVRGTRLGEQYF	TGTGCCTGGAGTGTAAGGGGAACACGGCTCGGCGAGCAGTACTTC
TRBV5-8	NA	NA	13	TRBJ1-1	CASSSPMNTEAFF	TGTGCCAGCAGCTCCCCCATGAACACTGAAGCTTTCTTT
TRBV4-1	NA	NA	18	TRBJ1-2	CASSQVLQRTRGLSGYTF	TGCGCCAGCAGCCAAGTTCTACAGAGGACCAGGGGCCTAAGTGGCTACACCTTC
TRBV5-1	NA	NA	13	TRBJ1-5	CASSSGLQGQWHF	TGCGCCAGCAGTTCCGGCCTACAGGGACAATGGCATTTT
TRBV2	NA	NA	11	TRBJ2-2	CASRASGELFF	TGTGCCAGCAGGGCCTCAGGGGAGCTGTTTTTT
TRBV6-1	NA	NA	15	TRBJ2-3	CASSVGRRSTDTQYF	TGTGCCAGCAGTGTAGGTCGGAGAAGCACAGATACGCAGTATTTT
TRBV7-8	once	NA	14	TRBJ2-7	CASSLGSPGNEQYF	TGTGCCAGCAGCTTAGGGTCGCCGGGGAACGAGCAGTACTTC
TRBV7-2	NA	TRBD2	15	TRBJ2-1	CASRYSGSVYNEQFF	TGTGCCAGCAGATATAGCGGGAGCGTCTACAATGAGCAGTTCTTC
TRBV7-2	NA	NA	16	TRBJ2-7	CASSFSGLFASYEQYF	TGTGCCAGCAGCTTCTCTGGTTTATTTGCCTCCTACGAGCAGTACTTC
TRBV18	NA	NA	13	TRBJ1-5	CASSPSGDQPQHF	TGTGCCAGCTCACCATCCGGGGATCAGCCCCAGCATTTT
TRBV29-1	NA	NA	16	TRBJ2-1	CSAGGTEWKSNNEQFF	TGCAGCGCTGGCGGGACCGAGTGGAAAAGCAACAATGAGCAGTTCTTC
TRBV5-5	NA	TRBD1	14	TRBJ1-1	CASSLSDRATEAFF	TGTGCCAGCAGTTTGTCGGACAGGGCCACTGAAGCTTTCTTT
TRBV23-1	NA	TRBD2	19	TRBJ2-3	CASSQSGPGLAGVGDTQYF	TGCGCCAGCAGTCAATCAGGCCCGGGACTAGCGGGAGTCGGAGATACGCAGTATTTT
TRBV19	NA	NA	13	TRBJ1-1	CASSIGMNTEAFF	TGTGCCAGTAGTATAGGCATGAACACTGAAGCTTTCTTT
TRBV7-2	once	TRBD1	13	TRBJ1-2	CASSPDRGHGYTF	TGTGCCAGCAGCCCGGACAGGGGGCATGGCTACACCTTC
TRBV12-5	NA	TRBD2	17	TRBJ2-1	CASGLVLGTSIYNEQFF	TGTGCTAGTGGTTTGGTATTGGGGACTAGTATCTACAATGAGCAGTTCTTC
TRBV12-5	NA	TRBD1	14	TRBJ1-1	CASGLVTGGSRAFF	TGTGCTAGTGGTTTGGTTACAGGGGGCTCTAGGGCTTTCTTT
TRBV6-6	NA	TRBD1	14	TRBJ1-5	CASRGTGSNQPQHF	TGTGCCAGCAGGGGGACAGGGAGCAATCAGCCCCAGCATTTT
TRBV7-7	few	NA	13	TRBJ2-5	CASSLQLQETQYF	TGTGCTAGCAGCTTACAGCTACAAGAGACCCAGTACTTC
TRBV5-6	NA	TRBD2	15	TRBJ2-5	CASSTTSGTQETQYF	TGTGCCAGCAGCACGACTAGCGGGACCCAAGAGACCCAGTACTTC
TRBV7-8	few	NA	14	TRBJ2-2	CASSLLVNTGELFF	TGTGCCAGCAGCTTACTCGTGAACACCGGGGAGCTGTTTTTT
TRBV7-9	NA	TRBD1	15	TRBJ2-7	CASSFATGVVHEQYF	TGTGCCAGCAGCTTCGCGACAGGGGTGGTCCACGAGCAGTACTTC
TRBV7-9	NA	TRBD2	18	TRBJ2-1	CASSLFSRASGTDNEQFF	TGTGCCAGCAGCTTATTTTCCAGGGCTAGCGGGACCGACAATGAGCAGTTCTTC
TRBV7-8	NA	NA	14	TRBJ1-2	CASSVSRVGGGYTF	TGTGCCAGCAGCGTCAGTAGGGTCGGCGGGGGCTACACCTTC
TRBV2	NA	NA	12	TRBJ2-7	CASRSDRGLRYF	TGTGCCAGCAGATCGGACCGGGGTCTGAGATACTTC
TRBV18	NA	NA	12	TRBJ2-1	CASSPWGNEQFF	TGTGCCAGCTCACCTTGGGGCAATGAGCAGTTCTTC
TRBV30	NA	TRBD1	15	TRBJ1-6	CAWSVWDRGHSPLHF	TGTGCCTGGAGTGTATGGGACAGGGGTCATTCACCCCTCCACTTT
TRBV9	few	TRBD2	17	TRBJ2-1	CASSVGRREQVYNEQFF	TGTGCCAGCAGCGTAGGACGGCGGGAGCAGGTCTACAATGAGCAGTTCTTC
TRBV11-2	NA	TRBD1	14	TRBJ2-7	CASIPGQGDYEQYF	TGTGCCAGCATCCCTGGACAGGGGGACTACGAGCAGTACTTC
TRBV15	NA	TRBD1	19	TRBJ2-7	CATSRESNPGQAVLHEQYF	TGTGCCACCAGCAGAGAATCTAACCCGGGACAGGCAGTTCTCCACGAGCAGTACTTC
TRBV9	NA	NA	16	TRBJ2-1	CASSPTFGGSYNEQFF	TGTGCCAGCAGCCCAACCTTCGGGGGTTCCTACAATGAGCAGTTCTTC
TRBV18	NA	TRBD2	12	TRBJ2-1	CASSGLVTEQFF	TGTGCCAGCTCAGGACTAGTCACTGAGCAGTTCTTC
TRBV5-4	NA	TRBD2	15	TRBJ2-5	CASSSTSGGGETQYF	TGTGCCAGCAGCTCTACTAGCGGAGGGGGGGAGACCCAGTACTTC
TRBV4-1	NA	NA	15	TRBJ2-1	CASSQLGRSYNEQFF	TGCGCCAGCAGCCAACTAGGTCGTTCCTACAATGAGCAGTTCTTC
TRBV27	NA	TRBD1	14	TRBJ1-6	CASGETGGNSPLHF	TGTGCCAGCGGGGAGACAGGGGGCAATTCACCCCTCCACTTT
TRBV27	NA	TRBD1	15	TRBJ2-7	CASSSKGQGSYEQYF	TGTGCCAGCAGTTCAAAGGGACAGGGGTCCTACGAGCAGTACTTC
TRBV27	NA	TRBD1	18	TRBJ2-3	CASSPRKGTGDGSDTQYF	TGTGCCAGCAGTCCTCGAAAAGGGACAGGGGATGGATCAGATACGCAGTATTTT
TRBV5-1	once	TRBD1	18	TRBJ1-1	CASSLEGTGGAVNTEAFF	TGCGCCAGCAGCTTGGAAGGGACAGGGGGCGCGGTGAACACTGAAGCTTTCTTT
TRBV6-1	NA	NA	14	TRBJ1-1	CASSEEWINTEAFF	TGTGCCAGCAGTGAAGAGTGGATTAACACTGAAGCTTTCTTT
TRBV7-2	once	TRBD2	16	TRBJ2-3	CASTLRLAGSTDTQYF	TGTGCCAGCACCTTAAGGCTAGCGGGTAGCACAGATACGCAGTATTTT
TRBV13	NA	NA	13	TRBJ2-5	CASSPRLEETQYF	TGTGCCAGCAGCCCACGGCTAGAAGAGACCCAGTACTTC
TRBV18	NA	NA	12	TRBJ2-3	CASSPDTDTQYF	TGTGCCAGCTCACCGGACACAGATACGCAGTATTTT
TRBV5-4	NA	NA	12	TRBJ1-5	CALSLFGQPQHF	TGTGCCCTCAGTCTTTTCGGGCAGCCCCAGCATTTT
TRBV7-3	NA	NA	13	TRBJ2-5	CASSRLSQETQYF	TGTGCCAGCAGCCGACTGAGCCAAGAGACCCAGTACTTC
TRBV7-2	NA	TRBD2	15	TRBJ2-3	CASSRNSGENPGEYF	TGTGCCAGCAGCCGGAATAGCGGGGAGAACCCCGGGGAGTATTTT